This T cell receptor (beta chain) was found in a study of T-cell reconstitution after alpha-beta-depleted transplantation in children. Broader study findings: It was surviving recipient T cells and thymic progenitors that gave some patients high TCRbeta diversity at day 60. By one year post-transplant, T-cell counts and diversity largely arose from T cells that were newly produced. As was reported, about two months after transplant, alpha-beta T cells came from several hundred expanded graft clones.

J lost 2 bases, V lost 1 base, and 6 bases had no gene match. The V gene's germline CDR1 is DFQATT and CDR2 SNEGSKA (reference sequence). The CDR3 is 16 amino acids. Unique molecular identifiers were incorporated during preparation of the TCRbeta library. TCRdb fed the PCR reads into MiXCR, producing one record per CDR3 protein. The repertoire holds some 290,000 distinct CDR3 sequences, approximately 20% seen once, with approximately 11% in the top ten. There are a few counts of this clonotype. The antigen remains undetermined. The source was PBMCs, mostly from graft donor cells, collected 180 days after TCRalphabeta/CD19-depleted stem cell transplant. This TCR was recovered from a male patient younger than 18 who had a stem cell transplant for acute lymphoblastic leukemia, so the T cells may come from the graft donor. The chain combines TRBV20-1 with TRBJ2-2; 8 bases agree with TRBD2. DNA for the CDR3: TGCAGTGCTAGAGGTGGGGCGGGAGGCAACACCGGGGAGCTGTTTTTT. Translation gives CSARGGAGGNTGELFF.